A selection of T cell receptor beta chains follows, all from one sample in a study of graft-versus-host responses after intestinal transplantation. Libraries were prepared by immunoSEQ multiplex PCR; TCRdb keeps only in-frame clonotypes and omits some of them. The table has 15,000 or so clones, 77% seen once. The specimen was ileum tissue, collected just under 28 days after intestinal transplant. These receptors were taken from a human patient who received an intestinal transplant, so some T cells may come from the graft donor. Each CDR3 is given with its conserved first and last residue. The order of the fields is CDR3 protein, V gene, J gene.

CASSEELAGFRDTQYF	TRBV6-1	TRBJ2-3
CASGPGGEYNEQFF	TRBV9	TRBJ2-1
CASSYALMNTEAFF	TRBV6-6	TRBJ1-1
CASSLGGGSKNIQYF	TRBV5-1	TRBJ2-4
CASSIIGQSNQPQHF	TRBV19	TRBJ1-5
CASSSRDRGSTDTQYF	TRBV13	TRBJ2-3
CASSFEGGAYGYTF	TRBV5-1	TRBJ1-2
CASSSGREGYGKAFF	TRBV5-1	TRBJ1-1
CARATLAGGGTDTQYF	TRBV2	TRBJ2-3
CASSLPGQGISYTF	TRBV7-9	TRBJ1-2
CASSQRGGRTGELFF	TRBV7-2	TRBJ2-2
CAWGEGGIYF	TRBV30	TRBJ1-3
CASSRGQGASQPQHF	TRBV6-1	TRBJ1-5
CASSLPRVTGNTIYF	TRBV5-5	TRBJ1-3
CASNDIQREASSYEQYF	TRBV28	TRBJ2-7
CASSQDVGDRATLYGYTF	TRBV4-3	TRBJ1-2
CASSARADREGLSGNTIYF	TRBV7-9	TRBJ1-3
CASSEYTGGQPQHF	TRBV2	TRBJ1-5
CASSLRAGGTGGPNYGYTF	TRBV7-2	TRBJ1-2
CASSSRTGNYNEQFF	TRBV7-2	TRBJ2-1
CASSQDLSGGDNEQFF	TRBV14	TRBJ2-1
CASSKSDSLDGYTF	TRBV5-1	TRBJ1-2
CASSLGPTGELFF	TRBV5-6	TRBJ2-2
CASSPGQKNTEAFF	TRBV18	TRBJ1-1
CASSLGGSSGNTIYF	TRBV28	TRBJ1-3
CASSLGERGGGYTF	TRBV5-1	TRBJ1-2
CASSLRESGELFF	TRBV7-3	TRBJ2-2